This T cell receptor (beta chain) was observed in a study of blood T cell repertoires in COVID-19. V lost 0 bases to trimming and J lost 3 bases; unmatched junction nucleotides: 5. CDR3 length equals 16 residues. CDR1 is SGHDT and CDR2 is YYEEEE in the germline V gene. Clones were sequenced by immunoSEQ multiplex PCR, and TCRdb holds only the in-frame ones, with some missing. The table includes about 89,000 clones, nearly 80% detected once. Sequenced input: peripheral blood. This TCR was recovered from a man between 70 and 80 years old with COVID-19, enrolled during active disease. This chain joins TRBV5-6 and TRBJ1-5; 8 bases are shared with TRBD1. The CDR3 bases are TGTGCCAGCAGCTTGGCCGGCAGGGGGCCCAATCAGCCCCAGCATTTT. Its translation: CASSLAGRGPNQPQHF.